This T cell receptor (beta chain) was sequenced for a study of blood T cell repertoires in COVID-19 (dated by TCRdb to between 2020 and 2021). In terms of the full investigation: The collaborator samples originated in the United States, Italy and Spain and spanned the acute and convalescent phases of COVID-19. The prospective study material was composed of cDNA or gDNA derived from T cells, B-cell-depleted T cells, or PBMCs. The samples were drawn from the first 160 participants of the ongoing ImmuneRACE study and from 950 to 1,500 subjects provided by 6 global collaborators. Deeply sampled blood TCRbeta repertoires from subjects exposed to, actively infected with, or recovered from COVID-19 were included in the dataset. The repertoires were made available in a free public database intended to serve as a resource for research on the immune response to SARS-CoV-2. Where available, HLA class I and class II types were obtained from metadata supplied by the sample provider rather than from assay-based typing. The sample metadata nearly always contained a de-identified subject ID, COVID-19 status, age in years and sex.

Each collaborating institution followed its own protocols to collect whole blood in K2EDTA tubes. For TCRbeta analysis, collaborators shipped samples in one of three forms: frozen whole blood, isolated PBMCs, or DNA extracted from either of those sample types. Study-level results and caveats: How much clinical and demographic metadata was included differed by source and by participant, and the metadata was provided uncurated.

TCRbeta CDR3 regions were amplified from genomic DNA using the immunoSEQ Assay, a bias-controlled multiplex PCR. Under the source paper's analysis protocol: The number of nucleated cells in each sample was estimated by amplification of reference gene primers within the assay. To quantify the absolute abundance of each unique TCRbeta CDR3 rearrangement, sequence reads were collapsed and filtered. For each sample, productive Simpson clonality was calculated by taking the square root of Simpson's diversity index across productive rearrangements. In TCRdb, the immuneACCESS table is reduced to in-frame sequences with V and J assigned. These tables do not hold every clone; where another copy was compared, an unresolved V gene accounts for under half, and the others remain unexplained. That table is the source of V, J and clone size, and D and trimming were worked out from the DNA. The sample table contains 45,000 to 60,000 clones; only one count was recorded for around four fifths of them. The ten largest make up about 12% of the sample.

Comment on this clone: There is no known antigen for this receptor. The sample holds no much larger clone one base away, and base qualities are not on file.

V ends up 0 bases short and J 4 bases short, with an unmatched junction base count of 3. The germline V gene provides CDR1 MNHNS and CDR2 SASEGT. CDR3 length: 15 amino acids, cysteine to phenylalanine. Only the CDR3 region is kept as DNA, spanning 45 bases read in frame from base 1. The sequenced sample was peripheral blood. This TCR was recovered from a human donor in a cohort sampled during active COVID-19. The chain uses TRBV6-1 and TRBJ2-7; 10 bases in between match TRBD1. The CDR3 region has the sequence CASSEAGTGAYEQYF. In nucleotides, the sequence is TGTGCCAGCAGTGAAGCGGGGACAGGGGCTTACGAGCAGTACTTC.